This T cell receptor (beta chain) was obtained from a study of human T cells and chemical hapten exposure. Study-level background: Sensitization was performed using 2% DPC on a roughly 2 cm by roughly 2 cm upper inner arm skin site. Patch tests applied 0.01% DPC to the upper back, read at 6 days. General study points: Alopecia affected the donors, so their immune response may differ from healthy people's. TCRs exceeding a frequency of 1 in 1000 stayed unchanged under DPC sensitization.

A note on this clonotype: Its target is not known.

Germline-derived CDR1 and CDR2 are PRHDT and FYEKMQ (reference sequence). This CDR3 has 15 residues. Germline trimming cut 5 bases from V and 6 bases from J; bases unmatched to any gene: 5. Sample time point: patch test 3, about 24 weeks after DPC sensitization. Treatment here: therapeutic diphenylcyclopropenone sensitization with weekly scalp DPC. In TCRdb, the RACE reads were re-called with MiXCR into one record per CDR3 protein. Of 95,000 to 150,000 distinct CDR3 sequences in the sample, approximately 10% are singletons; the top ten hold around 2.2%. This chain uses TRBV13 with TRBJ2-7, with 15 nucleotides matching TRBD2. The TCR comes from a woman aged 50 to 60 with alopecia areata. Some clones in this sample may be carry-over from other donors' samples. The sequencing here drew on whole blood, taken in connection with sensitization to the hapten diphenylcyclopropenone (DPC). The CDR3 bases are TGTGCCAGCAGCATCGGGACTAGCGGGAGGCCCGAGCAGTACTTC. It is translated as CASSIGTSGRPEQYF.